Listed below are T cell receptor beta chains from one sample, sequenced in a study of control samples from healthy donors and cancer patients. Sequencing used immunoSEQ multiplex PCR; TCRdb keeps in-frame clones, though not all of them. This table has about 160,000 clones, roughly 95% appearing once. Sequenced input: blood. All receptors come from a young woman in good health. The CDR3 runs from the conserved cysteine through the conserved F or W. D genes are given only for firm matches. Clone size appears in some rows only: once, few, many, or a class for an expanded clone.

cdr3_aa	cdr3_nt	clone_size	j_call	d_call	v_call
CASSETPASAGELFF	TGTGCCAGCAGCGAAACCCCGGCGAGCGCCGGGGAGCTGTTTTTT	-	TRBJ2-2	-	TRBV7-9
CASMPGQGFMNTEAFF	TGTGCCAGCATGCCGGGACAGGGGTTCATGAACACTGAAGCTTTCTTT	-	TRBJ1-1	TRBD1	TRBV5-4
CASSLTGRYEQYF	TGTGCCAGCAGTTTGACGGGCCGCTACGAGCAGTACTTC	-	TRBJ2-7	-	TRBV28
CASSQGGGTHGGELFF	TGTGCCAGCAGCCAAGGTGGGGGCACGCACGGCGGGGAGCTGTTTTTT	once	TRBJ2-2	-	TRBV14
CASSQGLAGGADTQYF	TGTGCCAGCAGCCAGGGACTAGCGGGAGGGGCAGATACGCAGTATTTT	-	TRBJ2-3	TRBD2	TRBV7-3
CASTGQGRDQPQHF	TGTGCCAGCACTGGACAGGGAAGGGATCAGCCCCAGCATTTT	-	TRBJ1-5	TRBD1	TRBV6-5
CASSHGQVGFDEQFF	TGCGCCAGCAGCCACGGGCAGGTGGGGTTCGATGAGCAGTTCTTC	-	TRBJ2-1	-	TRBV4-1
CASSFGQQGRYTF	TGTGCCAGCAGTTTCGGGCAACAGGGTCGCTACACCTTC	few	TRBJ1-2	-	TRBV12-3/TRBV12-4
CASSLVTRGVGNSPLHF	TGCGCCAGCAGCTTGGTTACCCGGGGAGTAGGCAATTCACCCCTCCACTTT	-	TRBJ1-6	-	TRBV5-1
CASGRGRNEQYF	TGTGCCAGCGGTCGGGGGAGAAACGAGCAGTACTTC	-	TRBJ2-7	-	TRBV6-5
CASRLDRGWQETQYF	TGTGCCAGCAGGCTGGACAGGGGTTGGCAAGAGACCCAGTACTTC	once	TRBJ2-5	TRBD1	TRBV28
CASSADSSGANVLTF	TGTGCCAGCAGTGCAGATAGCTCTGGGGCCAACGTCCTGACTTTC	-	TRBJ2-6	-	TRBV6-4
CASSPAGISTDTQYF	TGTGCCAGCAGCCCAGCGGGAATTTCCACAGATACGCAGTATTTT	-	TRBJ2-3	TRBD2	TRBV27
CASSSSDAHEQYF	-	-	TRBJ2-7	-	TRBV6-5
CASSPEGTLPYNEQFF	TGTGCCAGCAGTCCAGAGGGGACTTTACCCTACAATGAGCAGTTCTTC	-	TRBJ2-1	-	TRBV7-2
CASGQESYGYTF	TGTGCCAGTGGCCAAGAATCCTATGGCTACACCTTC	-	TRBJ1-2	-	TRBV2
CASSLGLGTDTQYF	TGTGCCAGCAGTTTGGGTCTTGGCACAGATACGCAGTATTTT	-	TRBJ2-3	-	TRBV27
CASSHWTSGGISTGELFF	TGTGCCAGCAGTCACTGGACTAGCGGGGGGATAAGCACCGGGGAGCTGTTTTTT	-	TRBJ2-2	TRBD2	TRBV27
CASSEGENTEAFF	TGTGCCAGCAGTGAAGGAGAGAACACTGAAGCTTTCTTT	medium-sized	TRBJ1-1	-	TRBV6-1
CASSLTSGYQETQYF	TGTGCCAGCAGCTTAACTAGCGGCTACCAAGAGACCCAGTACTTC	once	TRBJ2-5	TRBD2	TRBV7-9
CASSTSGFLAHEQYF	TGTGCCAGCAGTACCTCCGGTTTTTTGGCCCACGAGCAGTACTTC	-	TRBJ2-7	-	TRBV28
CATSSPGTLNQPQHF	TGTGCCACCAGCAGCCCCGGGACCCTCAATCAGCCCCAGCATTTT	-	TRBJ1-5	-	TRBV15
CASTFRGSTEAFF	TGTGCCAGCACCTTCAGGGGATCCACTGAAGCTTTCTTT	-	TRBJ1-1	-	TRBV12-3/TRBV12-4
CASSLSSLYEQYF	TGTGCCAGCAGCCTCAGTAGCCTTTACGAGCAGTACTTC	-	TRBJ2-7	-	TRBV3-1/TRBV3-2
CASSLKPGQGLIYGYTF	TGTGCCAGCAGTCTCAAGCCGGGACAGGGGTTGATCTATGGCTACACCTTC	-	TRBJ1-2	TRBD1	TRBV2
CATSDYHGEQYF	TGTGCCACCAGTGATTACCACGGGGAGCAGTACTTC	-	TRBJ2-7	-	TRBV24-1
CASNQGTWQQPQHF	TGTGCCAGCAACCAGGGCACTTGGCAGCAGCCCCAGCATTTT	-	TRBJ1-5	-	TRBV6-5
CASSLQGPNTGELFF	TGCGCCAGCAGCTTACAGGGCCCGAACACCGGGGAGCTGTTTTTT	-	TRBJ2-2	-	TRBV5-1
CASVLVGGRDTQYF	TGCGCCAGCGTCCTCGTAGGGGGGAGAGATACGCAGTATTTT	-	TRBJ2-3	-	TRBV5-1